Described below is a single T cell receptor beta chain sequence and its context. Its antigen is unknown. Base-call qualities are not available, and no considerably larger clone is one nucleotide away. The source of the sample is a study of draining lymph node invasion in breast cancer (dated by TCRdb to 2020 to 2021). Some background on the complete study: Nodal metastasis was diagnosed by histology and cytokeratin immunohistochemistry, and confirmation was obtained by EpCAM/CD45 flow cytometry. In a separate targeted assay, bulk TCR-beta CDR3 sequencing compared sorted memory regulatory T cells and memory conventional CD4 T cells across breast cancer tissues. Each patient contributed matched non-invaded and tumor-invaded tumor-draining lymph nodes plus the primary tumor, profiled for both Treg and Tconv subsets. The separate targeted TCR sequencing covered lymph nodes from five patients, with primary tumors sequenced for three of those patients.

Library preparation employed bulk RNA-seq. Instrument on record: Illumina HiSeq 2500. The original methods were these. For the separate targeted TCR-seq dataset, MiXCR version 2.1.5 with default parameters extracted and quantified CDR3 sequences from raw reads. In the separate targeted TCR-seq dataset, TCR-beta clones were defined by the combination of V gene, J gene and CDR3 sequence. In the separate targeted TCR-seq dataset, clones with fewer than three counts were first removed, after which only the 90% most strongly expressed clones per sample were kept. In the separate targeted TCR-seq dataset, Treg-Tconv overlap was calculated per tissue as the number of shared clones divided by the total number of Treg clones, multiplied by 100. TCRdb's own reprocessing of the public reads used fastp at Q25 and MiXCR and kept productive beta chains. A single entry per CDR3 protein holds the most common genes and DNA from its merged rows. TCRdb's processing, not the study's, gives the V and J calls here. This sample comprises 2,500 to 3,000 distinct CDR3 sequences, about four fifths of them detected only once. The ten largest clonotypes hold over 8% of the sample.

Beyond this particular receptor, the publication reports: Detection of some of the top 100 tumor clones in both invaded and non-invaded nodes suggests recirculation between tumor and draining nodes. TCRs shared between Treg and Tconv subsets were regarded as suggestive, but not proof, of a common clonal origin. The tumor top-100 clone tracking analysis was possible in only a couple of patients. Per tissue, roughly 12-22% of Treg TCRs were found to be shared with Tconvs, and this sharing was interpreted as suggesting peripheral Treg induction. In the targeted TCR-seq data, Tregs appeared more clonally expanded than Tconvs in all tissues, and both subsets were less diverse in tumor than lymph nodes. Data could not resolve whether Treg conversion occurred in a given organ or whether converted Tregs recirculated between nodes and tumor.

The CDR3 covers 17 residues, taking in both the cysteine and the phenylalanine. The retained sequence is limited to the CDR3, 51 bases, with the frame set at the first base. Based on the germline V gene (reference sequence), the CDR1 and CDR2 sequences are DFQATT and SNEGSKA. V is reduced by 2 bases and J by 2 bases, leaving a spacing of 20 bases between them. Memory conventional CD4 T cells were sorted as CD4+ CD45RA- CD25- cells. Tumor-draining lymph nodes were classified as non-invaded or invaded according to absence or presence of metastatic tumor cells. Before staining and sorting, a Miltenyi Pan T Cell isolation kit was used to pre-enrich the T cells. Immunohistochemistry for estrogen receptor, progesterone receptor, HER2 and Ki-67 was used to characterize the primary tumors. Fresh surgical tissue was processed within a few hours after surgery by being cut into small fragments. The tissue fragments were enzymatically digested with Liberase TL plus DNase for roughly 20 minutes and then passed through a 40-micrometer strainer. After DAPI live/dead staining, cells were sorted on a BD FACS Aria II at 98-99% purity. The sorted cells were lysed in TCL buffer, and a Norgen Single Cell RNA purification kit, including DNase treatment, was used to purify the RNA.

The source material was sorted memory CD4+ effector T cells from a lymph node. The meaning of the sample's cell subset or site label: CD45RA-negative sorted CD4+ T cells (memory Tconv or effector/memory Treg). The clonotype was recovered from a female donor with luminal breast cancer. The chain is encoded by TRBV20-1 joined to TRBJ2-3; the D gene is possibly TRBD2, with 6 bases matching. For the CDR3, the sequence is CSARKSRVAEPTDTQYF. The DNA sequence is as follows: TGCAGTGCTAGAAAGTCACGAGTAGCGGAGCCCACAGATACGCAGTATTTT.